This T cell receptor beta chain was captured in a study of CD8+CD57+ T cells in acquired aplastic anemia. Overall study findings and caveats: Statistical testing detected no significant gap in CD8+ Simpson's diversity between patients and controls.

This clonotype has more than one count but fewer than ten. What it binds is not known. Sequencing involved patients with CD8+CD57+ cell expansion previously shown by flow cytometry. Genomic DNA was employed as the template in profiling TCR beta VDJ and CDR3. Using its own MiXCR run on the reads, TCRdb lists one record per CDR3 protein. The sample consists of roughly 260,000 distinct CDR3 sequences, around half of them appearing once. In germline, CDR1 is SQVTM, CDR2 ANQGSEA. V was trimmed by 6 bases and J by 7 bases, leaving 16 bases between them. The CDR3 is made up of 12 amino acids. The material sequenced was sorted CD4+, CD8+, or CD8+CD57+ T cells (not recorded which) from PBMCs. This chain connects TRBV29-1 to TRBJ2-7; tentative D call: TRBD2 (5 bases). The sequence came from a human donor with aplastic anemia. The CDR3 protein is CSVGSPEREQYF. The CDR3 coding sequence is TGCAGCGTGGGGAGCCCCGAGCGAGAGCAGTACTTC.